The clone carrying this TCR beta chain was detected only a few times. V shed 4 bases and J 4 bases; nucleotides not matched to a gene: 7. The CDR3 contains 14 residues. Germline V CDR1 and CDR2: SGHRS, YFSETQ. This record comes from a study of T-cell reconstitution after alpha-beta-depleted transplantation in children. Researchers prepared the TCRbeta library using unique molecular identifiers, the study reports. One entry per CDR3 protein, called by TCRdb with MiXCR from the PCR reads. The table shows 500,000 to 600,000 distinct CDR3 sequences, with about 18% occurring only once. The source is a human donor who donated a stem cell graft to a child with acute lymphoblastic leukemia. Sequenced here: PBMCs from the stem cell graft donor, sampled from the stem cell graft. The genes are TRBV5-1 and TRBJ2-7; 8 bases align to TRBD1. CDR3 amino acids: CASSGGQGDYEQYF. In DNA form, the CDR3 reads TGCGCCAGCAGCGGCGGACAGGGAGATTACGAGCAGTACTTC.